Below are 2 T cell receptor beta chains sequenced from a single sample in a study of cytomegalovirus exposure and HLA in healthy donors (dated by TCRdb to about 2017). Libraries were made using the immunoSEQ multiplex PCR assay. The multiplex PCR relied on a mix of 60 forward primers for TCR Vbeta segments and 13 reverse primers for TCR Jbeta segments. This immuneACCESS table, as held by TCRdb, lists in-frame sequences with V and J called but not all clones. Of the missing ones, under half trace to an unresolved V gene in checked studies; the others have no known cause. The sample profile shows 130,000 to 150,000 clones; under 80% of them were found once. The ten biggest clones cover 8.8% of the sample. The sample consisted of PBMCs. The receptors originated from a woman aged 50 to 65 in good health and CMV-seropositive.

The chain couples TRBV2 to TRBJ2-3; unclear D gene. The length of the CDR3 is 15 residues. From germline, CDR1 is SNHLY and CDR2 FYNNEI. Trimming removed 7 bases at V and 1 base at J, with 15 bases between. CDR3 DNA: TGTGCCAGCAAAAAGTTGGCATCCCGCACAGATACGCAGTATTTT. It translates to CASKKLASRTDTQYF. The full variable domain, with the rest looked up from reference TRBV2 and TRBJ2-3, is EPEVTQTPSHQVTQMGQEVILRCVPISNHLYFYWYRQILGQKVEFLVSFYNNEISEKSEIFDDQFSVERPDGSNFTLKIRSTKLEDSAMYFCASKKLASRTDTQYFGPGTRLTVL.

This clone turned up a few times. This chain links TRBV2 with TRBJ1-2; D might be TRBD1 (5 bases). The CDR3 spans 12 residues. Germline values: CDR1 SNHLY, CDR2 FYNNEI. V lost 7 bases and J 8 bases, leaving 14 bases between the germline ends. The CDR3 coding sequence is TGTGCCAGCACCATTTCAGGGAACGGCTACACCTTC. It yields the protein CASTISGNGYTF.